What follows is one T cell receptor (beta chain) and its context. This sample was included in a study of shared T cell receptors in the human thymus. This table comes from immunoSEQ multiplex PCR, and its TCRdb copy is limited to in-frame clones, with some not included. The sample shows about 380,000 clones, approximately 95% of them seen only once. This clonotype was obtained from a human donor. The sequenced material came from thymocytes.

In DNA form, the CDR3 reads TGTGCCAGCAGTTTTCGGTCTGGGGCGGGAGGGCCGCCCAATGAGCAGTTCTTC. It specifies CASSFRSGAGGPPNEQFF. This chain connects TRBV27 to TRBJ2-1; the match to TRBD2 covers 9 bases. After removal of 3 bases from V and 6 bases from J, the junction contained 15 bases not matched to a gene. CDR3 length equals 18 residues. CDR1 is MNHEY, CDR2 SMNVEV, per germline (reference sequence).